This T cell receptor beta chain was found in a study of cytomegalovirus exposure and HLA in healthy donors. The PCR contained 60 Vbeta and 13 Jbeta primers. Sequencing was performed with immunoSEQ multiplex PCR; in TCRdb, only in-frame clones are kept and a portion is missing. Altogether around 55,000 clones are present, 70% to 75% being singletons, with the ten largest covering 30% to 35%. CDR1 is SNHLY, CDR2 FYNNEI, per germline. The CDR3 covers 13 residues. V was clipped by 3 bases and J by 4 bases, with 9 bases between them. The sequenced sample consisted of PBMCs. The TCR comes from a man aged 40-49 years in good health and CMV-seropositive. The gene calls are TRBV2 and TRBJ1-1; D possibly corresponds to TRBD1 (5 bases). For the CDR3, the DNA is TGTGCCAGCAGTGAGGCGGGGGTCACTGAAGCTTTCTTT. It is translated as CASSEAGVTEAFF.